Given below is one T cell receptor beta chain in context. The CDR3 extends over 16 amino acids. CDR1 and CDR2 from the germline V gene are MDHEN and SYDVKM. The ends were cut back, 1 base at V and 5 bases at J, with 18 bases in the middle. The sample is drawn from a study of OX40 agonist ivuxolimab in advanced cancers. Study as a whole: Patients assigned to dose escalation were diagnosed with hepatocellular carcinoma, melanoma, renal cell or head and neck cancer. Partial responses occurred in Three dose-escalation patients, one with hepatocellular carcinoma and two with cutaneous melanoma.

Patients with a history of autoimmune disease or on systemic immunosuppression were excluded. Libraries were prepared by immunoSEQ multiplex PCR; TCRdb keeps only in-frame clonotypes and omits some of them. The table shows 70,000 to 95,000 clones, with 84% occurring only once. The gene calls are TRBV28 and TRBJ2-7; no reliable D call. This sequence was found in an adult with an advanced solid tumor such as melanoma, head and neck, liver or kidney cancer. The material sequenced was CD4+ or CD8+ T cells sorted from blood, taken in a trial of the OX40 agonist ivuxolimab. In DNA form, the CDR3 reads TGTGCCAGCAGTTTATCCCCCGGTTCGCCCAGGAACGAGCAGTACTTC. Encoded protein: CASSLSPGSPRNEQYF.